This T cell receptor beta chain was retrieved from a study of cytomegalovirus exposure and HLA in healthy donors. Primers for the PCR totalled 60 Vbeta and 13 Jbeta. Assay: immunoSEQ multiplex PCR; the TCRdb copy retains only in-frame clones and omits some. The sample consists of approximately 110,000 clones, roughly 70% of them appearing once. This CDR3 is 15 amino acids long. The germline CDR1 and CDR2 sequences are MNHEY and SMNVEV (reference sequence). Trimming shortened V by 4 bases and J by 2 bases, and 13 bases separated the two germline ends. The specimen sequenced was PBMCs. This sequence originates from a man aged 35 to 55 in good health and CMV-seropositive. This chain uses TRBV27 with TRBJ2-3; D not resolved. CDR3 amino acids: CASSYQREFTDTQYF. CDR3 nucleotide sequence: TGTGCCAGCAGTTACCAACGTGAGTTCACAGATACGCAGTATTTT.